What follows is one T cell receptor (beta chain) and its context. There is no known antigen for this receptor. No clone much larger than this one lies a single base away; base qualities are absent. Enrolling through a virtual design, the prospective study's participants ranged in age from roughly 18 to 89 years and lived across roughly 24 United States geographic areas. In the prospective study, cohorts were assigned on the basis of participant-reported clinical history obtained from a screening survey and a study questionnaire. Mobile phlebotomists in the prospective study collected whole blood, serum and a nasopharyngeal or oropharyngeal swab from every participant. Prospective study participants could optionally give additional blood draws and questionnaires over an approximately 2-month period. Before DNA extraction, prospective study blood samples were shipped either frozen or at room temperature.

V ends up 2 bases short and J 5 bases short, with an unmatched junction base count of 7. From a lookup of the germline V gene, CDR1 and CDR2 are MDHEN and SYDVKM. The CDR3 runs 15 amino acids, cysteine and phenylalanine included. Only CDR3 DNA remains: 45 bases, in frame from the first base. This sample is part of a study of blood T cell repertoires in COVID-19 (dated by TCRdb to the early 2020s). Describing the broader study: ImmuneRACE Cohort 3 recovered participants were defined by two consecutive negative NP/OP PCR tests, healthcare professional clearance, or symptom resolution. Samples from collaborators originated in the United States, Italy and Spain and spanned both the acute and convalescent phases of COVID-19. The prospective study material was composed of cDNA or gDNA derived from T cells, B-cell-depleted T cells, or PBMCs. Deeply sampled blood TCRbeta repertoires from subjects exposed to, actively infected with, or recovered from COVID-19 were included in the dataset. The repertoires were released in a freely available public database intended as a resource for research on the immune response to SARS-CoV-2. The samples were drawn from the first 160 participants of the ongoing ImmuneRACE study and from 950 to 1,500 subjects provided by 6 global collaborators. Nearly every sample came with metadata listing a de-identified subject ID, COVID-19 status, age in years and sex. Where HLA class I and class II types were available, the types were taken from metadata supplied by the sample provider, not from assay-based typing. Findings and caveats that apply to the study as a whole: The quantity of clinical and demographic metadata differed by source and by participant and was supplied without curation.

TCRbeta CDR3 regions were amplified from genomic DNA by means of the immunoSEQ Assay, a bias-controlled multiplex PCR. In the source study's methods: Within the assay, amplification of reference gene primers was used to estimate how many nucleated cells each sample contained. To quantify the absolute abundance of each unique TCRbeta CDR3 rearrangement, sequence reads were collapsed and filtered. For each sample, productive Simpson clonality was calculated by taking the square root of Simpson's diversity index across productive rearrangements. TCRdb obtained this table from immuneACCESS and retained in-frame rearrangements with V and J assigned. These tables miss some clones; where compared with another copy, unresolved V genes account for less than half of the shortfall, and the remainder is unexplained. The DNA gave D and trimming, while V, J and clone size come from that table. The table for this sample lists 200,000 or so clones; around nine tenths of them were counted only once. The top ten clones comprise around 7% of the sample.

Sequenced material: PBMCs or T cells enriched from blood (not recorded which). The sequence was collected from a man aged 30 to 45 in a cohort exposed to, infected with or recovered from COVID-19 (not recorded which). The sequence joins TRBV28 to TRBJ2-5; a stretch of 8 junction bases matches TRBD1. The sequence in DNA is TGTGCCAGCAGTTTAAGTCGGAACAGGGGGGAGACCCAGTACTTC. This translates into CASSLSRNRGETQYF.